These 9 T cell receptor beta chains originate from one sample sequenced in a study of T cells in tumors after PD-1 blockade. TCRdb's table, derived via immunoSEQ multiplex PCR, lists solely in-frame clones and lacks some. The table lists 23,000 or so clones, 82% of them singletons. The sequenced sample was PBMCs, obtained after anti-PD-1 treatment. These receptors originate from a human donor with basal cell carcinoma.

V is TRBV30 and J is TRBJ1-5; D possibly corresponds to TRBD1 (6 bases). The V gene's germline CDR1 is GTSNPN and CDR2 SVGIG (reference sequence). V was pared by 2 bases and J by 4 bases, with 15 bases between. This CDR3 has 15 residues. CDR3 region: CAWSSNRDRNQPQHF. DNA of the CDR3: TGTGCCTGGAGTTCCAACAGGGACCGGAATCAGCCCCAGCATTTT. The full variable domain, rest sourced from reference TRBV30 and TRBJ1-5, is SQTIHQWPATLVQPVGSPLSLECTVEGTSNPNLYWYRQAAGRGLQLLFYSVGIGQISSEVPQNLSASRPQDRQFILSSKKLLLSDSGFYLCAWSSNRDRNQPQHFGDGTRLSIL.

The chain carries TRBV3-1 (or the pseudogene TRBV3-2) and TRBJ1-4; TRBD1 matches 7 bases. The V segment lost 0 bases and the J segment 7 bases; nucleotides outside the gene matches: 8. The germline CDR1 and CDR2 sequences are LGHDT and YNNKEL (reference sequence). This CDR3 region has 16 residues. In nucleotides, the CDR3 is TGTGCCAGCAGCCAAGAAACCGACAGGGTCCCTGAAAAACTGTTTTTT. The encoded protein is CASSQETDRVPEKLFF.

In its sample, this clone ranks as medium-sized (0.01 to 0.1%). The rearrangement joins TRBV7-9 to TRBJ2-5; 8 positions match TRBD2. This CDR3 is built from 16 residues. Unmatched junction bases numbered 5, after V lost 0 bases and J lost 2 bases. In germline, CDR1 is SEHNR, CDR2 FQNEAQ (reference sequence). The CDR3 coding sequence is TGTGCCAGCAGCTTAGCGGCTAGCGGGCTACAAGAGACCCAGTACTTC. Protein sequence: CASSLAASGLQETQYF.

V and J are TRBV4-2 and TRBJ1-1; D not certain. This CDR3 has 15 residues. V was clipped by 1 base and J by 1 base, with 10 bases between them. Looked up from germline, CDR1 is LGHNA and CDR2 is YNFKEQ. Here the CDR3 DNA reads TGTGCCAGCAGCCAAGCTCTGGGGTGGAACACTGAAGCTTTCTTT. Amino acids: CASSQALGWNTEAFF.

The rearrangement joins TRBV5-1 to TRBJ1-5, with D perhaps TRBD1 (5 bases). Trimming stripped 4 bases from V and 5 bases from J, with 10 bases between. CDR1 is SGHRS, CDR2 YFSETQ, per germline. CDR3 size: 13 residues. The DNA of the CDR3 is TGCGCCAGCAGCCGGGACGGGGATCAGCCCCAGCATTTT. It specifies CASSRDGDQPQHF.

In its sample, this clone was seen once. The gene calls are TRBV5-6 and TRBJ1-1; D not certain. The CDR3 has 15 residues. The germline V gene has CDR1 SGHDT and CDR2 YYEEEE. Trimming stripped 1 base from V and 1 base from J, with 11 bases between. The chain's CDR3 is CASSLSSGGNTEAFF. The CDR3 bases are TGTGCCAGCAGCTTGTCGTCCGGAGGGAACACTGAAGCTTTCTTT. The full variable domain, in which reference TRBV5-6 and TRBJ1-1 provide the parts outside the CDR3, is DAGVTQSPTHLIKTRGQQVTLRCSPKSGHDTVSWYQQALGQGPQFIFQYYEEEERQRGNFPDRFSGHQFPNYSSELNVNALLLGDSALYLCASSLSSGGNTEAFFGQGTRLTVV.

The chain uses TRBV5-1 and TRBJ1-1; 7 bases map to TRBD1. Germline lookup yields CDR1 SGHRS and CDR2 YFSETQ. V shed 5 bases and J 3 bases; nucleotides not matched to a gene: 7. The CDR3 runs 14 residues. This CDR3 is CASSQGQGDTEAFF. The CDR3 bases are TGCGCCAGCAGTCAGGGGCAGGGGGACACTGAAGCTTTCTTT.

V is TRBV6-5 and J is TRBJ2-7; D gene unclear. The CDR3 is 10 residues long. Germline CDR1 MNHEY, CDR2 SVGAGI. With 7 bases removed from V and 1 base from J, the gap between germline ends came to 2 bases. CDR3 nucleotides: TGTGCCAGCAAATCCTACGAGCAGTACTTC. It codes for CASKSYEQYF.

This chain uses TRBV7-2 with TRBJ2-1, with a weak D call TRBD1 (5 bases). CDR3 length equals 14 residues. The V gene's germline CDR1 is SGHTA and CDR2 FQGNSA. The germline V and J ends were trimmed by 5 bases and 8 bases, with 16 bases remaining between them. The chain's CDR3 is CASSPQGSGYEQFF. The CDR3 DNA is TGTGCCAGCAGCCCCCAGGGTTCCGGCTATGAGCAGTTCTTC.